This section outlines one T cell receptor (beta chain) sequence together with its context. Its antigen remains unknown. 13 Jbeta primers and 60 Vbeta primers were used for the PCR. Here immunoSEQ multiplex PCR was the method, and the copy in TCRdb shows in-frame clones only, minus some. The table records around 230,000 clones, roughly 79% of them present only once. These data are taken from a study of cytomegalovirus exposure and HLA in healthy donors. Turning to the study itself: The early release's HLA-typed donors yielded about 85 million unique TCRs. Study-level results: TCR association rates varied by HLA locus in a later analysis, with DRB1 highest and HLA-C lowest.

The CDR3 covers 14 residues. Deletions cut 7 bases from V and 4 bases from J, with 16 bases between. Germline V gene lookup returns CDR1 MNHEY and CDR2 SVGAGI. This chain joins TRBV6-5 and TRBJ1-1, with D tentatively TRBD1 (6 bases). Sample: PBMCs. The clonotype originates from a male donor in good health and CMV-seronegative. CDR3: CASTPGGIFTEAFF. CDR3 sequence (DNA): TGTGCCAGCACCCCGGGGGGCATTTTCACTGAAGCTTTCTTT.